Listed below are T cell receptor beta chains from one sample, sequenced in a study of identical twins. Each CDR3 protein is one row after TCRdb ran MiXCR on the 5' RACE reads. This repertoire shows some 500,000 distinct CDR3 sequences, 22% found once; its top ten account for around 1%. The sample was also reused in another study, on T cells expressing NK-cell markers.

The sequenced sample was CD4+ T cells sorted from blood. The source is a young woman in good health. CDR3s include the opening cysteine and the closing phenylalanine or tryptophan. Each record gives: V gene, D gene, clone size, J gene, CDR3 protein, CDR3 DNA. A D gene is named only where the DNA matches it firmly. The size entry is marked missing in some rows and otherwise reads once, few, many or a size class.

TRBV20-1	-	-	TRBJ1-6	CSARRGAAYNSPLHF	TGCAGTGCTAGACGGGGGGCCGCCTATAATTCACCCCTCCACTTT
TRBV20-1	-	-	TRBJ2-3	CSARGDGTDTQYF	TGCAGTGCTAGAGGGGACGGAACAGATACGCAGTATTTT
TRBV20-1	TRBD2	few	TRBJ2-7	CSASREQSRESYEQYF	TGCAGTGCTAGCAGGGAGCAGTCGCGGGAGTCCTACGAGCAGTACTTC
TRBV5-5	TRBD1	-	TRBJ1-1	CASSLSGTGAVTEAFF	TGTGCCAGCAGCTTGTCCGGGACAGGGGCTGTCACTGAAGCTTTCTTT
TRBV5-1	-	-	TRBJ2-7	CASSLGTPPYEQYF	TGCGCCAGCAGCTTGGGGACACCACCCTACGAGCAGTACTTC
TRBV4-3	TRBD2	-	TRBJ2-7	CASSQDAAGDSYEQYF	TGCGCCAGCAGCCAAGATGCAGCGGGAGACTCCTACGAGCAGTACTTC
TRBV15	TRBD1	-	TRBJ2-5	CATSREGGVKTQYF	TGTGCCACCAGCAGGGAAGGGGGCGTAAAGACCCAGTACTTC
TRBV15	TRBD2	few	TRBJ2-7	CATSRGLGLAVEQYF	TGTGCCACCAGCAGAGGCCTGGGACTAGCGGTCGAGCAGTACTTC
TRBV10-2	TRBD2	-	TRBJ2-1	CASRSTSGRSYNEQFF	TGCGCCAGCAGATCGACTAGCGGGAGGTCCTACAATGAGCAGTTCTTC
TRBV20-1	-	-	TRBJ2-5	CSAADSHRRETQYF	TGCAGTGCCGCCGACAGCCATCGGCGGGAGACCCAGTACTTC
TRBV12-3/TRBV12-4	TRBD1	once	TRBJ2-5	CASSVNDLQGKKKKETQYF	TGTGCCAGCAGTGTTAACGATTTACAGGGGAAGAAGAAGAAAGAGACCCAGTACTTC
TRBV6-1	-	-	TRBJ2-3	CASSTRSAGDTQYF	TGTGCCAGCAGTACGAGAAGTGCAGGAGATACGCAGTATTTT
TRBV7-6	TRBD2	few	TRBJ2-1	CASSPGTSGPSYNEQFF	TGTGCCAGCAGCCCGGGGACTAGCGGGCCCTCCTACAATGAGCAGTTCTTC
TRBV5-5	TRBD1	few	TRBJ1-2	CASSLGGQDHYGYTF	TGTGCCAGCAGCTTGGGGGGACAGGACCACTATGGCTACACCTTC
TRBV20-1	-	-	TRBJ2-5	CSAKAMEETQYF	TGCAGTGCGAAGGCCATGGAAGAGACCCAGTACTTC
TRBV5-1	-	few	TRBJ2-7	CASSWDRYEQYF	TGCGCCAGCAGCTGGGACCGATACGAGCAGTACTTC
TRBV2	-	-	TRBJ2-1	CASREDSQTYNEQFF	TGTGCCAGCAGGGAAGACAGCCAGACCTACAATGAGCAGTTCTTC
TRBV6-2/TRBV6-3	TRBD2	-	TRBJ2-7	CASSLSSGRAPNYEQYF	TGTGCCAGCAGTCTATCTAGCGGGAGGGCCCCTAACTACGAGCAGTACTTC
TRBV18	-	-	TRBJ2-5	CACKKSQEETQYF	TGTGCCTGTAAGAAGTCCCAGGAAGAGACCCAGTACTTC
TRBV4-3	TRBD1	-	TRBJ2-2	CASSQDARGFGFTGELFF	TGCGCCAGCAGCCAAGATGCCAGGGGGTTTGGATTCACCGGGGAGCTGTTTTTT
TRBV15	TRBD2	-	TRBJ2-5	CATSRAASGKGETQYF	TGTGCCACCAGCAGAGCGGCTAGCGGGAAGGGGGAGACCCAGTACTTC
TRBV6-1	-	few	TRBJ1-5	CASSRPGRVDQPQHF	TGTGCCAGCAGTCGCCCAGGGCGGGTAGATCAGCCCCAGCATTTT
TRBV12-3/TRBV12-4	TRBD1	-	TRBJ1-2	CASSFSTGVFYGYTF	TGTGCCAGCAGTTTTTCGACAGGGGTTTTCTATGGCTACACCTTC
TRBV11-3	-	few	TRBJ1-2	CASSSRGRNDYGYTF	TGTGCCAGCAGTTCCCGGGGCCGGAATGACTATGGCTACACCTTC
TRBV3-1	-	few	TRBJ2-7	CASSKGRTDYEQYF	TGTGCCAGCAGCAAAGGAAGGACCGACTACGAGCAGTACTTC
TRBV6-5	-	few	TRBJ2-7	CASSYSRAGEQYF	TGTGCCAGCAGTTACTCGAGGGCAGGCGAGCAGTACTTC
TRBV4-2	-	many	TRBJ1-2	CASSPSRQKGYGYTF	TGTGCCAGCAGCCCAAGCCGTCAGAAAGGTTATGGCTACACCTTC
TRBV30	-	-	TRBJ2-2	CAWLDRSRSSGELFF	TGTGCCTGGCTAGACCGGAGTCGTAGTTCCGGGGAGCTGTTTTTT
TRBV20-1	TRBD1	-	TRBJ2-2	CSATTGGDGELFF	TGCAGTGCGACGACAGGGGGGGACGGGGAGCTGTTTTTT
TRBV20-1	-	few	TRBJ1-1	CSARGGGLPNTEAFF	TGCAGTGCTAGAGGCGGGGGCCTTCCGAACACTGAAGCTTTCTTT
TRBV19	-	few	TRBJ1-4	CASNKGIPLSEKLFF	TGTGCCAGTAATAAGGGGATCCCGTTAAGTGAAAAACTGTTTTTT
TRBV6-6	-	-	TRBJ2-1	CASSYGHEQFF	TGTGCCAGCAGTTACGGGCATGAGCAGTTCTTC
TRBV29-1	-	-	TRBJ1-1	CSELNTEAFF	TGCAGCGAACTAAACACTGAAGCTTTCTTT
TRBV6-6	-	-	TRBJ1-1	CASSPPRVAFF	TGTGCCAGCAGTCCTCCGAGGGTGGCTTTCTTT
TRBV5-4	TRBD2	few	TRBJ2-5	CASSDYLAGGRETQYF	TGTGCCAGCAGCGACTACCTAGCGGGAGGGCGTGAGACCCAGTACTTC
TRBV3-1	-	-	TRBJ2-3	CASSQGRGGVTSSTDTQYF	TGTGCCAGCAGCCAGGGGCGTGGAGGAGTTACTTCTAGCACAGATACGCAGTATTTT
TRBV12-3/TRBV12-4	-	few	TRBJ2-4	CASTRDLFAKNIQYF	TGTGCCAGCACCAGGGACCTCTTCGCCAAAAACATTCAGTACTTC
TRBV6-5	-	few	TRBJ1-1	CASQNSGSGAFF	TGTGCCAGCCAAAATTCGGGCAGTGGGGCTTTCTTT
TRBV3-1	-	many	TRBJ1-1	CASSLREGSTEAFF	TGTGCCAGCAGCCTTAGGGAGGGGAGCACTGAAGCTTTCTTT
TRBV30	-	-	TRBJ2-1	CAWVPQGSSSYNEQFF	TGTGCCTGGGTCCCTCAAGGCTCGAGCTCCTACAATGAGCAGTTCTTC
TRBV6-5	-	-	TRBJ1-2	CASSYRGRKTYGYTF	TGTGCCAGCAGTTACCGGGGCAGGAAGACCTATGGCTACACCTTC
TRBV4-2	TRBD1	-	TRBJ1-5	CASSQGQGGNQPQHF	TGTGCCAGCAGCCAGGGACAGGGTGGCAATCAGCCCCAGCATTTT
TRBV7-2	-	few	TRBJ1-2	CASSLVRAAQGYGYTF	TGTGCCAGCAGCTTAGTCCGGGCAGCTCAGGGCTATGGCTACACCTTC
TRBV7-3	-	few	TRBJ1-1	CASSLGPWNTEAFF	TGTGCCAGCAGCTTAGGGCCCTGGAACACTGAAGCTTTCTTT
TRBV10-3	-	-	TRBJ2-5	CAISDGGETQYF	TGTGCCATCAGTGATGGAGGAGAGACCCAGTACTTC
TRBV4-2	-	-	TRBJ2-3	CASSQGALDTQYF	TGTGCCAGCAGCCAAGGGGCCCTGGATACGCAGTATTTT
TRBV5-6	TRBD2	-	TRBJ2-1	CASSTSSGYYNEQFF	TGTGCCAGCAGCACATCTAGCGGGTACTACAATGAGCAGTTCTTC
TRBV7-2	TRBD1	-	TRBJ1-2	CASSLDIEDRDTF	TGTGCCAGCAGCTTAGATATAGAGGACAGGGACACCTTC
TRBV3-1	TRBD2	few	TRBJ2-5	CAATSGRARVTQYF	TGTGCCGCGACTAGCGGGAGGGCCCGGGTGACCCAGTACTTC
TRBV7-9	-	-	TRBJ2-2	CASTKSRDTGELFF	TGTGCCAGCACCAAATCCAGGGACACCGGGGAGCTGTTTTTT
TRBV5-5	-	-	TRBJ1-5	CASSSGHLNQPQHF	TGTGCCAGCAGTTCAGGGCACCTCAATCAGCCCCAGCATTTT
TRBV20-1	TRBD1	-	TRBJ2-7	CSAGRQGSSPHEQYF	TGCAGTGCCGGAAGACAGGGGTCATCTCCGCACGAGCAGTACTTC
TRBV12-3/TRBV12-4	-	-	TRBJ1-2	CASSFRGSDYGYTF	TGTGCCAGCAGTTTCAGGGGATCCGACTATGGCTACACCTTC
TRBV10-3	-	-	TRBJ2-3	CAISESGTDTQYF	TGTGCCATCAGTGAGTCAGGGACAGATACGCAGTATTTT
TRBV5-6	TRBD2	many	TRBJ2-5	CASSLYSVAGVVETQYF	TGTGCCAGCAGCTTGTATTCGGTAGCGGGAGTGGTGGAGACCCAGTACTTC
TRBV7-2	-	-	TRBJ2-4	CASSLESRRDIQYF	TGTGCCAGCAGCTTAGAGTCCAGGAGGGACATTCAGTACTTC
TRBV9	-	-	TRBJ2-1	CASSVDARALVNEQFF	TGTGCCAGCAGCGTAGACGCCCGAGCCTTGGTAAATGAGCAGTTCTTC